Detailed here is one TCR beta chain. CDR1 is LNHNV, CDR2 YYDKDF, per germline (reference sequence). This CDR3 region has 14 residues. V trimming: 1 base; J trimming: 5 bases; junction bases outside the gene matches: 3. The sample comes from a study of CD8 T cells in Susac syndrome. Controls were age- and sex-matched healthy donors. Reverse transcription used about 0.45 to 1 ug RNA and random hexamers. TCRdb itself ran the immunoSEQ multiplex PCR reads through MiXCR, one entry per CDR3 protein. The repertoire has 70,000 to 100,000 distinct CDR3 sequences, about 93% of them found once; the top ten carry 0.3% to 0.4%.

Sequencing used CD8+ T cells from PBMCs. The TCR originated in a human donor in good health. The chain links TRBV15 to TRBJ1-1, with TRBD1 matching over 8 bases. The CDR3, as DNA: TGTGCCACCAGCAGAGCCAGACAGGGGACTGAAGCTTTCTTT. Encoded protein: CATSRARQGTEAFF.